This paragraph covers one T cell receptor beta chain sequence. Its antigen target is currently unknown. Per-nucleotide qualities are absent, and no much larger clonotype sits a single base away. What the treatment or condition label conveys for this sample: roughly 20 received Ad26.COV2.S at low or high dose, single or two shots; 5 received placebo; per-sample allocation not given. For vaccine and placebo recipients, repertoires were sequenced using samples collected on day 63 after the first injection. Between 29 July and 7 August 2020, Cohort 1b enrolled about two dozen adults aged 18-55 years at one site in Boston, USA. Ad26.COV2.S was a replication-incompetent adenovirus type 26 vector that expressed a prefusion-stabilized SARS-CoV-2 spike protein derived from the original Wuhan strain. The sample originates from a study of Ad26.COV2.S vaccination and SARS-CoV-2 variants (dated by TCRdb to about 2021). The study in broad terms: Vaccine-arm donors were drawn from COV1001, a multicentre, randomized, double-blind, placebo-controlled phase I-IIa trial of Ad26.COV2.S in healthy adults. Trial participants were randomized into five groups of five, in which low-dose or high-dose Ad26.COV2.S was given once or twice, or placebo was given on both occasions. A total of some 30 samples were included in the TCR-sequenced set, comprising 19 Ad26.COV2.S vaccine recipients, 5 placebo recipients and 8 SARS-CoV-2 convalescent individuals. Ad26.COV2.S was given intramuscularly at 5x10^10 or 1x10^11 viral particles, as a single shot or as two shots 56 days apart. Sequencing of the TCRbeta repertoire served to evaluate the specificity and breadth of SARS-CoV-2-reactive T cell receptors following Ad26.COV2.S vaccination. Investigators remained blinded to trial group allocation during experiments and outcome assessment.

The immunoSEQ Assay was the method used to sequence TCRbeta CDR3 regions. After extraction, genomic DNA underwent amplification by bias-controlled multiplex PCR, followed by high-throughput sequencing. The paper's data handling went like this. To quantify the absolute abundance of every unique TCRbeta CDR3 region, sequences were collapsed and filtered. T cell fraction was estimated by normalization of TCRbeta template counts to usable DNA, with usable DNA being measured through amplification of reference genes present in all nucleated cells. Repertoire TCRs were annotated as SARS-CoV-2-specific when V gene, CDR3 amino acid sequence and J gene were exactly matched to a known reactive TCR set. The reference SARS-CoV-2 TCR set was derived from MIRA and filtered for enrichment in COVID-19-positive ImmuneCODE repertoires, a step that removed public or cross-reactive TCRs. Using the MIRA antigens, annotated TCRs were further analysed by specific ORF or by position within an ORF. Breadth was defined as the number of annotated unique rearrangements divided by the total number of unique productive rearrangements, and depth was defined as the summed frequency of the annotated unique rearrangements. Two-sided Wilcoxon rank-sum tests were used to compare TCR breadth between groups. The table comes from immuneACCESS by way of TCRdb, which keeps in-frame sequences with V and J called. Part of the clones is missing from these tables; in studies checked, under half for an unresolved V gene and the rest for unknown reasons. That table is the source of V, J and clone size, and D and trimming were worked out from the DNA. In this sample the table shows more than 300,000 clones, about 87% of which occur a single time. The ten most abundant clones make up 6.4% of the sample.

Paper-wide results and their limitations: Spike-specific TCR breadth was higher in Ad26.COV2.S recipients than in placebo recipients (P = 0.0014). After vaccination, spike-specific CD8+ and CD4+ T cell responses were reported to show substantial breadth. It was noted by the authors that total T cell responses may have been underestimated by the TCR breadth and depth analyses. Vaccine and placebo recipients had similar non-spike TCR breadth, a finding consistent with the vaccine containing only spike. Comparing responses between vaccine doses or regimens was not something the study was powered to do.

The CDR3 contains 15 residues, cysteine and phenylalanine counted. The sequence is cut down to CDR3 DNA, 45 bases in frame from base 1. Germline trimming: 5 bases from V, 4 bases from J; junction bases outside gene matches: 5. CDR1 SEHNR and CDR2 FQNEAQ were looked up in the germline V gene (reference sequence). The chain is encoded by TRBV7-9 joined to TRBJ2-3, and 11 bases in between align with TRBD2. The sequence came from a person aged 18-65 years who received the Ad26.COV2.S COVID-19 vaccine or a placebo. The material sequenced was peripheral blood, taken in a trial of Ad26.COV2.S vaccine versus placebo. The CDR3 protein sequence reads: CASSIGLAGADTQYF. The DNA sequence is given as TGTGCCAGCAGCATTGGACTAGCGGGCGCAGATACGCAGTATTTT.